These T cell receptor beta chains were read from a single sample in a study of CXCR3-negative and CXCR3-positive naive CD8 T cells. TCRdb re-called the 5' RACE reads and catalogs CDR3 proteins one per entry, DNA excluded. The table for this sample gives around 50,000 distinct CDR3 sequences. The sample was memory CD8+ T cells from blood. These receptors were obtained from a human donor in good health. Some clones in this sample may be carry-over from other donors' samples. Both conserved end residues are part of each CDR3.

j_call cdr3_length v_call cdr3_aa
TRBJ2-1 14 TRBV20-1 CSALEARGYNEQFF
TRBJ2-1 15 TRBV29-1 CSVEVLTSSYNEQFF
TRBJ1-4 13 TRBV12-3/TRBV12-4 CASSTGLGEKLFF
TRBJ2-7 17 TRBV5-1 CASSPPSTGQGSYEQYF
TRBJ2-7 15 TRBV5-4 CASSLLTGGFHEQYF
TRBJ2-5 13 TRBV29-1 CSAVWVYDGTQYF
TRBJ2-7 13 TRBV6-2/TRBV6-3 CASSFFEDYEQYF
TRBJ2-5 16 TRBV9 CASSVAAGGAGETQYF
TRBJ1-3 13 TRBV29-1 CSVGKSSGNTIYF
TRBJ2-7 14 TRBV7-6 CASSTADRTYEQYF
TRBJ2-2 13 TRBV2 CASSAPGPGELFF
TRBJ1-2 14 TRBV29-1 CSVTTGQGRNGYTF
TRBJ2-2 12 TRBV6-2/TRBV6-3 CAGLAWTGELFF
TRBJ2-3 13 TRBV14 CASSQFLVDTQYF
TRBJ1-5 17 TRBV28 CASSPGGLWDVNQPQHF
TRBJ1-1 15 TRBV5-4 CASSVGPGTGTEAFF
TRBJ2-7 12 TRBV29-1 CSVLQGAVEQYF
TRBJ2-7 15 TRBV28 CASSEQTEVTYEQYF
TRBJ2-7 13 TRBV5-1 CASSFDTFYEQYF